This TCR beta chain came from a study of T-cell reconstitution after alpha-beta-depleted transplantation in children. Findings and caveats of the study: Approximately two months post-transplant, alpha-beta T cells reportedly originated from several hundred expanded graft clones.

It was with unique molecular identifiers that the TCRbeta library was prepared. MiXCR was run by TCRdb on the PCR reads, yielding one entry per CDR3 protein. The sample carries a few hundred thousand distinct CDR3 sequences, 43% recorded once. In this sample, this clonotype turned up many times. Its antigen remains unknown. This clonotype was sampled from a girl aged 2-9 years with aplastic anemia, due to receive a stem cell transplant. This specimen consisted of PBMCs, obtained before TCRalphabeta/CD19-depleted stem cell transplant.

The CDR3 nucleotides are TGTGCCAGCAGTTTAGTCCTTTTTAGTGAGCAGTTCTTC. It yields the protein CASSLVLFSEQFF. The chain links TRBV12-3 or TRBV12-4 to TRBJ2-1, with D unclear. CDR3 length equals 13 residues. V gave up 1 base and J gave up 9 bases, with 10 bases separating them.